The 31 T cell receptor beta chains reported below all come from one sample, sequenced in a study of shared clonotypes between healthy human individuals. The data were produced by immunoSEQ multiplex PCR, yet TCRdb's version contains in-frame clones alone and is incomplete. This table holds 600,000 to 700,000 clones, about three quarters found once. Sequencing input: memory CD4+ T cells sorted from blood. The sample's subset: CD45RA-negative fraction. All receptors come from a woman aged 30 to 39 in good health.

This chain uses TRBV7-2 with TRBJ2-7; 7 nucleotides align to TRBD2. The germline V gene encodes CDR1 SGHTA and CDR2 FQGNSA. J gave up 3 bases and V 0 bases, and 8 bases lay outside the gene matches. This CDR3 contains 16 residues. CDR3 in amino acids: CASSLAPGTGGYEQYF. The CDR3 DNA follows: TGTGCCAGCAGCTTAGCCCCAGGGACGGGAGGCTACGAGCAGTACTTC.

The J gene is TRBJ2-7, the V gene TRBV18, with D perhaps TRBD1 (5 bases). The CDR3 covers 15 residues. Germline CDR1 KGHSH, CDR2 LQKENI. The V end lost 6 bases, the J end lost 3 bases, and 18 bases lay between the germline ends. The CDR3 DNA sequence: TGTGCCAGCTCTCCTCTCGGCAGGGATTACTACGAGCAGTACTTC. It specifies CASSPLGRDYYEQYF.

The chain carries TRBV7-9 and TRBJ1-1; weak D call: TRBD1 (5 bases). With 4 bases removed from V and 1 base from J, the gap between germline ends came to 10 bases. Per the germline V gene, CDR1 is SEHNR and CDR2 is FQNEAQ (reference sequence). The CDR3 covers 14 residues. This CDR3 is CASSSGLENTEAFF. The CDR3 nucleotides are TGTGCCAGCAGCTCGGGACTGGAGAACACTGAAGCTTTCTTT.

The chain has TRBV7-2 and TRBJ2-7; a possible D gene is TRBD1 (5 bases). Trimming took 8 bases from V and 3 from J, leaving 5 bases between them. Looked up from germline, CDR1 is SGHTA and CDR2 is FQGNSA. The CDR3 has 10 amino acids. CDR3 protein: CASGHYEQYF. CDR3 in DNA: TGTGCCAGCGGACACTACGAGCAGTACTTC. The full variable domain, with the rest looked up from reference TRBV7-2 and TRBJ2-7, is GAGVSQSPSNKVTEKGKDVELRCDPISGHTALYWYRQSLGQGLEFLIYFQGNSAPDKSGLPSDRFSAERTGGSVSTLTIQRTQQEDSAVYLCASGHYEQYFGPGTRLTVT.

V is TRBV6-5 and J is TRBJ2-2, with D possibly being TRBD1 (5 bases). Germline loops: CDR1 MNHEY, CDR2 SVGAGI. Trimming took off 7 bases at V and 2 bases at J, with 11 bases between the two ends. The CDR3 consists of 14 residues. In DNA form, the CDR3 reads TGTGCCAGCATGGGAACAGGAAACACCGGGGAGCTGTTTTTT. This translates into CASMGTGNTGELFF.

The chain joins TRBV19 to TRBJ1-2; TRBD1 is a possible D gene (5 bases). Trimming cost V 9 bases and J 5 bases, with 7 bases left between them. This CDR3 spans 10 amino acids. Germline V CDR1 and CDR2: LNHDA, SQIVND (reference sequence). The CDR3 protein is CASNRYGYTF. The CDR3 DNA follows: TGTGCCAGCAACAGGTATGGCTACACCTTC. Combining the CDR3 with reference TRBV19 and TRBJ1-2 gives the whole variable domain DGGITQSPKYLFRKEGQNVTLSCEQNLNHDAMYWYRQDPGQGLRLIYYSQIVNDFQKGDIAEGYSVSREKKESFPLTVTSAQKNPTAFYLCASNRYGYTFGSGTRLTVV.

The rearrangement links TRBV11-2 to TRBJ2-7; possibly TRBD2 for D (5 bases). Trimming shortened V by 4 bases and J by 0 bases, and 16 bases separated the two germline ends. The CDR3 is made up of 16 amino acids. Germline-derived CDR1 and CDR2 are SGHAT and FQNNGV. The CDR3 is CASSSMGDPSSYEQYF. CDR3 DNA sequence: TGTGCCAGCAGCTCTATGGGAGACCCAAGCTCCTACGAGCAGTACTTC.

This clone is a singleton in its sample. The chain combines TRBV7-9 with TRBJ2-1; D gene uncertain. The CDR3 has 11 amino acids. Germline V gene data show CDR1 as SEHNR and CDR2 as FQNEAQ (reference sequence). Between the trimmed V and J ends, which lost 7 bases and 8 bases, there was a span of 9 bases. CDR3: CASKNRDEQFF. For the CDR3, the DNA is TGTGCCAGCAAAAACAGAGATGAGCAGTTCTTC.

In nucleotides, the CDR3 is TGTGCCAGCGGAGGGCGGGACGTCGCGAATGAGCAGTTCTTC. Translated, it gives CASGGRDVANEQFF. The chain employs TRBV2 and TRBJ2-1; TRBD2 might be the D (6 bases). V dropped 8 bases and J dropped 7 bases, with 18 bases sitting between them. Germline CDR1 reads SNHLY; CDR2 reads FYNNEI. This CDR3 has 14 amino acids.

This clone has a handful of counts. This chain connects TRBV28 to TRBJ2-7; 7 bases agree with TRBD1. The trim removed 5 bases at V and 5 bases at J, leaving 3 bases unmatched. The CDR3 sequence is 12 residues long. In germline, CDR1 is MDHEN, CDR2 SYDVKM. CDR3 coding DNA: TGTGCCAGCAGTGGAGACAGGGACGAGCAGTACTTC. As protein: CASSGDRDEQYF.

In its sample, this clone was seen a few times. The genes are TRBV7-8 and TRBJ2-5; D perhaps matches TRBD1 (6 bases). The CDR3 covers 16 residues. Germline CDR1 SGHVS, CDR2 FQNEAQ. V lost 1 base, J lost 3 bases, and 15 bases lay in between. CDR3 amino acids: CASSLVGSQGEETQYF. DNA of the CDR3: TGTGCCAGCAGCTTAGTAGGATCACAGGGAGAAGAGACCCAGTACTTC.

For this clone: The same CDR3 can be traced to other DNA sequences in this sample. The V and J genes are TRBV2 and TRBJ1-5; D is undetermined. There are 13 residues in the CDR3. Trimming removed 6 bases from V and 0 bases from J, with 6 bases in between. Germline loops: CDR1 SNHLY, CDR2 FYNNEI. The CDR3: CASRQYSNQPQHF. The DNA for the CDR3 is TGTGCCAGCAGACAGTATAGCAATCAGCCCCAGCATTTT.

Comments on this clone: This specimen includes other DNA sequences encoding the same CDR3. The chain carries TRBV4-2 and TRBJ2-7; 14 bases are shared with TRBD2. The CDR3 totals 15 residues. V lost 1 base and J lost 7; bases outside the gene matches: 3. The germline V gene has CDR1 LGHNA and CDR2 YNFKEQ. For the CDR3, the DNA is TGTGCCAGCAGCCAAGCGACTAGCGGGAGGGGTGAGCAGTACTTC. Translating gives CASSQATSGRGEQYF.

The DNA of the CDR3 is TGTGCCAGCAGCTTAGTGGCGGGACAGGGGCTCCGAAACACCATATATTTT. It translates to CASSLVAGQGLRNTIYF. The chain is built from TRBV7-8 and TRBJ1-3, with 10 bases identical to TRBD1. Per the germline V gene, CDR1 is SGHVS and CDR2 is FQNEAQ. Trimming took 1 base from V and 5 from J; bases not matched to a gene: 8. The CDR3 is made up of 17 amino acids.

The chain carries TRBV4-1 and TRBJ2-2; D is unclear. The germline V and J ends were trimmed by 1 base and 9 bases, with 12 bases remaining between them. Germline values: CDR1 MGHRA, CDR2 YSYEKL. This CDR3 spans 14 amino acids. The CDR3 DNA follows: TGCGCCAGCAGCCAAGTAGGACCTCCCCGGGAGCTGTTTTTT. Its protein product is CASSQVGPPRELFF.

The sample holds a few counts of this clone. J is TRBJ2-7 and V is TRBV9, with a weak D call TRBD1 (6 bases). The V and J ends lost 3 bases and 4 bases respectively, with 17 bases between them. The CDR3 runs to 15 residues. Germline-derived CDR1 and CDR2 are SGDLS and YYNGEE. CDR3 bases: TGTGCCAGCAGCGCGAATCCGGGACAAGGATACGAGCAGTACTTC. Translated: CASSANPGQGYEQYF. The full variable domain, with the rest looked up from reference TRBV9 and TRBJ2-7, is DSGVTQTPKHLITATGQRVTLRCSPRSGDLSVYWYQQSLDQGLQFLIQYYNGEERAKGNILERFSAQQFPDLHSELNLSSLELGDSALYFCASSANPGQGYEQYFGPGTRLTVT.

The J gene is TRBJ2-7, the V gene TRBV5-5; TRBD2 aligns across 10 bases. V was clipped by 0 bases and J by 3 bases; unmatched bases: 0. The CDR3 has 14 amino acids. Germline V CDR1 and CDR2: SGHKS, YYEKEE (reference sequence). In nucleotides, the CDR3 is TGTGCCAGCAGCTTGGGGACTAGCGGCTACGAGCAGTACTTC. Translation: CASSLGTSGYEQYF.

This clone was found a few times. CDR3 nucleotides: TGTGCCATCAGCAATAAACTCCTGACAGACGCGTTATCCTACGAGCAGTACTTC. Encoded protein: CAISNKLLTDALSYEQYF. V is TRBV10-3 and J is TRBJ2-7; the D gene is possibly TRBD1 (5 bases). The CDR3 spans 18 residues. V was trimmed by 6 bases and J by 1 base, leaving 25 bases between them. Germline V gene lookup returns CDR1 ENHRY and CDR2 SYGVKD.

This clone was recorded once. The V and J genes are TRBV5-6 and TRBJ2-5; possible D gene TRBD1, 5 bases. Germline values: CDR1 SGHDT, CDR2 YYEEEE. The length of the CDR3 is 14 residues. V dropped 2 bases and J dropped 1 base, with 9 bases sitting between them. CDR3 region: CASSLWTSQETQYF. CDR3 DNA sequence: TGTGCCAGCAGCTTATGGACAAGCCAAGAGACCCAGTACTTC.

The chain joins TRBV28 to TRBJ1-5, with 8 bases that match TRBD1. The V gene end was trimmed by 5 bases and the J gene end by 1 base; junction bases not matched to a gene: 7. The length of the CDR3 is 16 residues. Germline CDR1 and CDR2: MDHEN and SYDVKM. The CDR3 DNA follows: TGTGCCAGCAGTCCACAGGGGGAGGGAAGCAATCAGCCCCAGCATTTT. It specifies CASSPQGEGSNQPQHF.

The chain couples TRBV5-1 to TRBJ2-1, with TRBD2 matching over 8 bases. V shed 3 bases and J 8 bases; nucleotides not matched to a gene: 10. CDR1 and CDR2 from the germline V gene are SGHRS and YFSETQ. The CDR3 consists of 15 residues. Here the CDR3 reads CASSSSGAGGDEQFF. The CDR3 DNA sequence: TGCGCCAGCAGCTCATCGGGGGCGGGAGGTGATGAGCAGTTCTTC.

The gene calls are TRBV27 and TRBJ2-3, with D unclear. This CDR3 is 13 amino acids long. Germline V gives CDR1 MNHEY, CDR2 SMNVEV (reference sequence). The V gene lost 5 bases and the J gene lost 6 bases, with 12 bases spanning the gap. The CDR3 nucleotides are TGTGCCAGCAGTCACCCCCCCGCGGATACGCAGTATTTT. Amino acid sequence: CASSHPPADTQYF.

J is TRBJ2-1 and V is TRBV7-9; D is unclear. The CDR3 has 11 residues. The germline V gene encodes CDR1 SEHNR and CDR2 FQNEAQ (reference sequence). The V gene lost 6 bases and the J gene lost 4 bases, with 4 bases spanning the gap. The CDR3 nucleotides read TGTGCCAGCAGGGAATACAATGAGCAGTTCTTC. Translation: CASREYNEQFF.

The chain links TRBV5-1 to TRBJ2-2; possibly TRBD2 for D (5 bases). There are 15 residues in the CDR3. Trimming pared 4 bases from V and 5 bases from J, leaving 15 bases between. The V gene's germline CDR1 is SGHRS and CDR2 YFSETQ. The CDR3 spells CASSPTASGTGELFF. In DNA, the CDR3 is TGCGCCAGCAGCCCGACTGCTTCGGGAACCGGGGAGCTGTTTTTT.

This clone occurred a few times. The CDR3 loop is CASRPGGGAGGYTF. In nucleotides, the CDR3 is TGCGCCAGCAGACCAGGCGGGGGCGCAGGTGGCTACACCTTC. The chain employs TRBV5-1 and TRBJ1-2; maybe TRBD1 (6 bases). This CDR3 has 14 amino acids. V shed 5 bases and J shed 7 bases, with 18 bases lying between them. Germline CDR1 SGHRS, CDR2 YFSETQ. Full variable domain (remainder filled in from reference TRBV5-1 and TRBJ1-2): KAGVTQTPRYLIKTRGQQVTLSCSPISGHRSVSWYQQTPGQGLQFLFEYFSETQRNKGNFPGRFSGRQFSNSRSEMNVSTLELGDSALYLCASRPGGGAGGYTFGSGTRLTVV.

This clone was seen a few times. The CDR3 spells CASSVGTGSSGNTIYF. CDR3 sequence (DNA): TGTGCCAGCAGCGTAGGCACAGGTTCCTCTGGAAACACCATATATTTT. The chain joins TRBV9 to TRBJ1-3; D may be TRBD1 (5 bases). V gave up 0 bases and J gave up 0 bases, with 10 bases separating them. The CDR3 loop spans 16 amino acids. CDR1 and CDR2 (germline): SGDLS, YYNGEE.

The chain employs TRBV28 and TRBJ2-3; no reliable D call. The germline V and J ends were trimmed by 7 bases and 1 base, with 15 bases remaining between them. CDR1 and CDR2 from the germline V gene are MDHEN and SYDVKM. The CDR3 runs to 15 residues. The CDR3 is CASKSWRPGTDTQYF. For the CDR3, the DNA is TGTGCCAGCAAGAGCTGGCGGCCCGGCACAGATACGCAGTATTTT.

The chain links TRBV6-5 to TRBJ1-2; 7 bases line up with TRBD1. Germline CDR1 is MNHEY and CDR2 is SVGAGI. The CDR3 loop spans 15 amino acids. The V segment lost 5 bases and the J segment 1 base; nucleotides outside the gene matches: 7. CDR3 sequence reads: CASSQTGADNYGYTF. The CDR3 bases are TGTGCCAGCAGTCAAACAGGGGCGGATAACTATGGCTACACCTTC.

Only a few counts were recorded for this clone. This chain uses TRBV5-1 with TRBJ2-7, with TRBD2 as a possible D gene (6 bases). The CDR3 extends over 13 amino acids. Looked up from germline, CDR1 is SGHRS and CDR2 is YFSETQ. The V end lost 6 bases, the J end lost 3 bases, and 13 bases lay between the germline ends. The CDR3 DNA is TGCGCCAGCAACCCCGGGAGTGGCTACGAGCAGTACTTC. This codes for CASNPGSGYEQYF.

The chain joins TRBV6-6 to TRBJ1-1, with unresolved D. The CDR3 has 14 amino acids. V lost 2 bases, J lost 4 bases, and 11 bases lay in between. The germline V gene has CDR1 MNHNY and CDR2 SVGAGI (reference sequence). CDR3: CASSYGDGGTEAFF. The CDR3 nucleotides read TGTGCCAGCAGTTACGGCGACGGTGGCACTGAAGCTTTCTTT.

The chain couples TRBV4-1 to TRBJ2-3; 14 nucleotides match TRBD2. The CDR3 covers 18 residues. J lost 4 bases, V lost 0 bases, and 6 bases had no gene match. CDR1 MGHRA and CDR2 YSYEKL come from the germline V gene. CDR3: CASSQDPGTSGRADTQYF. CDR3 nucleotides: TGCGCCAGCAGCCAAGATCCTGGGACTAGCGGGAGAGCAGATACGCAGTATTTT.